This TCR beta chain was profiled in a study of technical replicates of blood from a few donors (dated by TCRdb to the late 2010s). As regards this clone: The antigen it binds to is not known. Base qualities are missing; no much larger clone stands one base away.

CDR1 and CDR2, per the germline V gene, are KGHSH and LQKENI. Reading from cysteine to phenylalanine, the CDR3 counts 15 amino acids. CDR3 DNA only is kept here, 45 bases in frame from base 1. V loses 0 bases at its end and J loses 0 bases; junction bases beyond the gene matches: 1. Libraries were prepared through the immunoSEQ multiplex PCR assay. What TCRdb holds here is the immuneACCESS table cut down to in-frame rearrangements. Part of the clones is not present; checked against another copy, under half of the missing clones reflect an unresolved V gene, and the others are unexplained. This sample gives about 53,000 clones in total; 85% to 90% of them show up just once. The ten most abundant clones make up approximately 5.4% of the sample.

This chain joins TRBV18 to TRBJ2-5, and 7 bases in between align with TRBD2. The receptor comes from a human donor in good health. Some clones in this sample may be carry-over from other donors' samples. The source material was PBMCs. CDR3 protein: CASSPPGGYQETQYF. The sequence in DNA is TGTGCCAGCTCACCACCCGGGGGGTACCAAGAGACCCAGTACTTC. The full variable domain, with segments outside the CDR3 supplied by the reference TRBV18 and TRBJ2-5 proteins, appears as NAGVMQNPRHLVRRRGQEARLRCSPMKGHSHVYWYRQLPEEGLKFMVYLQKENIIDESGMPKERFSAEFPKEGPSILRIQQVVRGDSAAYFCASSPPGGYQETQYFGPGTRLLVL.